This TCR beta chain was found in a study of shared clonotypes between healthy human individuals (dated by TCRdb to between 2020 and 2021). Background for the entire study: A couple of women and a few men aged 18 to 49 years were included in the cohort. For each donor, three plates each were used for CD4 naive and CD4 memory, two plates were used for CD8 naive, and one plate was used for CD8 memory. To estimate repertoire size and how much clonotypes are shared between individuals, the study performed deep sequencing of blood TCR repertoires from five healthy adults. Different laboratories and diverse techniques were used to prepare libraries and sequence TCR repertoires, to increase sequencing depth and limit assay-specific biases. Per donor, leukapheresis produced somewhere between about 0.85 and 8.9 billion PBMCs.

Trimming at the junction amounts to 2 bases on V and 7 bases on J, and the germline ends lie 7 bases apart. Including the terminal cysteine and phenylalanine, the CDR3 comprises 12 residues. Of all the DNA, just the CDR3 is kept, 36 bases in frame from base 1. The germline V gene (reference sequence) gives CDR1 as SEHNR and CDR2 as FQNEAQ. Notes on this clone: Which antigen it targets is not known. There are no base qualities to consult, and no much larger clone falls within one base.

Overall study results and their limits: Sampling was restricted to blood, and TCR repertoires in tissues likely differ from the TCR repertoires found in blood. Even with the large sequencing depth, rarefaction of the sorted-subset datasets indicated that sequencing was incomplete. Because the study included a small number of donors, the genetic and exposure-history diversity represented was limited. Sharing across a handful of donors was observed for 4.5% to 6.5% of naive CD4, 3% to 3.5% of naive CD8, over 2% of memory CD4, and over 0.3% of memory CD8 clonotypes. Pairwise subsampling led to the expectation that sequencing depth would affect the degree of clonotype sharing among donors. Naive subsets generally had larger estimated clonotype richness than memory subsets did. Compared with non-shared clonotypes, clonotypes shared by all four sorted-subset donors had higher generation probabilities.

Using the deep immunoSEQ assay, multiplex PCR amplified TCR CDR3 regions from genomic DNA. Genomic DNA extracted from each cell subset was distributed evenly over all wells of several immunoSEQ 96-well plates, and each plate served as one replicate. For sorted subsets, roughly 190 ng of genomic DNA, equivalent to around 31,000 T cell genomes, went into each replicate PCR. The purified libraries were quantified using a Qubit 3.0 fluorometer, sized with a Bioanalyzer 2100, and then quantified again using the KAPA Library Quantification kit. Each immunoSEQ 96-well plate was sequenced on its own single-read 150-cycle Illumina NextSeq 550 flow cell. The study's own analysis went as follows. Because only junctional sequences without quality scores were contained in the immunoSEQ output, filtering matching that applied to full-length reads could not be performed. To assign V/J genes and CDR3, sequences were annotated against IMGT germline references using PyIR, a Python wrapper for IgBLAST v1.9. Any read was removed if the V/J assignment was weak (E-value above 1e-6), the CDR3 was missing, or the read contained stop codons, out-of-frame junctions, or ambiguous translated residues. V3J clonotypes were defined as sequences sharing the same inferred V gene, J gene, and CDR3 amino acid sequence. Percentage overlap between repertoires was computed as shared unique clonotypes divided by the size of the smaller repertoire. RTK rarefaction, the Chao1 estimator, and Recon v2.1 estimates of unobserved clonotypes were used to assess repertoire richness. For all TCRbeta clonotypes obtained by the gDNA method from a few donors, generation probabilities were computed with OLGA. TCRdb took this table from immuneACCESS and kept in-frame rearrangements with V and J called. Such tables lack part of the clones; where checked against another copy, unresolved V genes explain under half of the gap, and the rest is unexplained. For V, J and clone size, that table is used; D and trimming come from the DNA. A total of 2 million to 2.5 million clones appear in this sample, around 95% of them only once. Approximately 0.13% of the sample is in the top ten clones.

The donors were healthy, HIV-negative adults who had no recently reported acute infections or vaccinations. Only Caucasian adults living in Nashville, Tennessee, USA were represented among the donors. CD4+ T cells were enriched through magnetic negative selection, after which naive cells were positively selected on CD45RA and the remaining negative fraction served as the memory subset. Blood was obtained by leukapheresis, after which PBMCs were separated by Ficoll-Histopaque density gradient centrifugation and cryopreserved in liquid nitrogen vapor phase. Analytical flow cytometry was used to check the purity and quantity of each magnetically sorted T cell population. Genomic DNA was isolated from each sorted fraction and quantified by UV absorbance on a Nanodrop 2000c.

This sequence was found in a man younger than 35 in good health. The chain is assembled from TRBV7-9 and TRBJ2-3; confidence is insufficient to name the D gene. Material for sequencing was naive CD4+ T cells sorted from blood. Read against the paper, the sample's cell subset or site label means: CD45RA+ positively selected. The CDR3 has the sequence CASSLQAYTQYF. The nucleotides read TGTGCCAGCAGCTTACAAGCCTATACGCAGTATTTT.